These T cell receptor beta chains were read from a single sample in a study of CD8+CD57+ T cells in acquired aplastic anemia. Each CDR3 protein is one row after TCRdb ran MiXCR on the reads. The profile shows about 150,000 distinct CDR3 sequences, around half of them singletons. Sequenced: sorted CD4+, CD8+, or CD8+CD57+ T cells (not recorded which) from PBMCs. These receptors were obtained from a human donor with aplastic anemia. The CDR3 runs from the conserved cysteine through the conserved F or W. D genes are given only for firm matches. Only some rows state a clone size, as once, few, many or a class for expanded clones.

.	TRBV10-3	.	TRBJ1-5	CAISPQQGLQPQHF	TGTGCCATCAGCCCTCAACAGGGACTTCAGCCCCAGCATTTT
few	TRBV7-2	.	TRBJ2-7	CASSVAELAYYEQYF	TGTGCCAGCAGCGTAGCCGAACTAGCATACTACGAGCAGTACTTC
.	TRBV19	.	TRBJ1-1	CASSISAANTEAFF	TGTGCCAGTAGTATAAGCGCAGCGAACACTGAAGCTTTCTTT
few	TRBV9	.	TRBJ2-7	CASSARGEQYF	TGTGCCAGCAGCGCCAGGGGCGAGCAGTACTTC
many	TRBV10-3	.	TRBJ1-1	CAISTRPTGHRNTEAFF	TGTGCCATCAGTACCCGCCCTACTGGACACAGGAACACTGAAGCTTTCTTT
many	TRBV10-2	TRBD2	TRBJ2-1	CASSGTSNEQFF	TGCGCCAGCAGTGGGACTAGCAATGAGCAGTTCTTC
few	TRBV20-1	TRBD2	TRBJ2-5	CSATPGLVQETQYF	TGCAGTGCTACCCCGGGACTAGTTCAAGAGACCCAGTACTTC
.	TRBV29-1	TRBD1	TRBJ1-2	CSVETGGETNYGYTF	TGCAGCGTAGAGACAGGGGGGGAAACTAACTATGGCTACACCTTC
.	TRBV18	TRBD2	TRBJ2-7	CASSLGLAPYEQYF	TGTGCCAGCTCTCTGGGACTAGCGCCCTACGAGCAGTACTTC
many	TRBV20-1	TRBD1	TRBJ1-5	CSALGQSNQPQHF	TGCAGTGCCTTGGGACAGAGCAATCAGCCCCAGCATTTT
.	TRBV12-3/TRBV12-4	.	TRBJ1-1	CASSFEGTTEAFF	TGTGCCAGCAGTTTCGAAGGGACCACTGAAGCTTTCTTT
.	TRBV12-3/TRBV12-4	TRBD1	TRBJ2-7	CASSPGGQAYEQYF	TGTGCCAGCTCACCAGGGGGACAGGCCTACGAGCAGTACTTC
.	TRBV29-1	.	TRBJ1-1	CSVWAENTEAFF	TGCAGCGTCTGGGCAGAGAACACTGAAGCTTTCTTT
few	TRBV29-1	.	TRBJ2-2	CSVAGRDTGELFF	TGCAGCGTTGCGGGGAGAGACACCGGGGAGCTGTTTTTT
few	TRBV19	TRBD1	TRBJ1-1	CASSSPGQANTEAFF	TGTGCCAGTAGTAGCCCAGGACAGGCGAACACTGAAGCTTTCTTT
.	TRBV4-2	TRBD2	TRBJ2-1	CASSQDTTGGFLNEQFF	TGTGCCAGCAGCCAAGATACGACGGGGGGGTTTCTGAATGAGCAGTTCTTC
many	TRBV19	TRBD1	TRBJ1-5	CASNQGESNQPQHF	TGTGCCAGTAACCAGGGGGAAAGCAATCAGCCCCAGCATTTT
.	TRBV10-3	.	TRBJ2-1	CAISFRGDNEQFF	TGTGCCATCAGCTTCCGGGGCGACAATGAGCAGTTCTTC
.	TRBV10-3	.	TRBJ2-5	CAISDGARETQYF	TGTGCCATCAGTGATGGGGCCCGGGAGACCCAGTACTTC
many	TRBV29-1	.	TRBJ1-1	CSARTSTTPMNTEAFF	TGCAGCGCTCGGACGTCTACGACCCCTATGAACACTGAAGCTTTCTTT
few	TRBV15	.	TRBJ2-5	CATSRDGTRQETQYF	TGTGCCACCAGCAGAGACGGGACAAGACAAGAGACCCAGTACTTC
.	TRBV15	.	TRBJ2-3	CATSLDITDTQYF	TGTGCCACCAGCCTTGACATCACAGATACGCAGTATTTT
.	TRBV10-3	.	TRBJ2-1	CAISEYGDEQFF	TGTGCCATCAGTGAATACGGGGATGAGCAGTTCTTC
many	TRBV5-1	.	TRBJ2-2	CASSLDGELFF	TGCGCCAGCAGCTTGGACGGGGAGCTGTTTTTT
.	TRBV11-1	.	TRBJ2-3	CASSPRLTAATDTQYF	TGTGCCAGCAGCCCACGACTAACAGCGGCCACCGATACGCAGTATTTT
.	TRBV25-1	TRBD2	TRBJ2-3	CASSEWNSGGLDTQYF	TGTGCCAGCAGTGAATGGAATAGCGGGGGCCTCGATACGCAGTATTTT
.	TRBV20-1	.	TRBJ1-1	CSAEAAWNTEAFF	TGCAGTGCTGAGGCAGCCTGGAACACTGAAGCTTTCTTT
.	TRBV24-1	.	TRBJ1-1	CATSALRDTEAFF	TGTGCCACCAGTGCCCTCCGGGACACTGAAGCTTTCTTT
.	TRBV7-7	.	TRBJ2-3	CASSLADVDRVTDTQYF	TGTGCTAGCAGCTTAGCGGATGTCGACAGGGTAACAGATACGCAGTATTTT
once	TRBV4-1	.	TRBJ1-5	CASSQEGGTNQPQHF	TGCGCCAGCAGCCAAGAGGGGGGAACTAATCAGCCCCAGCATTTT
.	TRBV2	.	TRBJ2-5	CASTPDGLETQYF	TGTGCCAGCACCCCTGACGGGCTAGAGACCCAGTACTTC
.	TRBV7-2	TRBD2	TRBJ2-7	CASSRDYLRYEQYF	TGTGCCAGCAGTCGGGACTATCTGAGATACGAGCAGTACTTC
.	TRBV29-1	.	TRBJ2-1	CSVGGTHYNEQFF	TGCAGCGTTGGAGGGACCCACTACAATGAGCAGTTCTTC
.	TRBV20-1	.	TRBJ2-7	CSAIQRSYEQYF	TGCAGTGCTATACAGCGTTCCTACGAGCAGTACTTC
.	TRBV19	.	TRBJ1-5	CASRGTNANQPQHF	TGTGCCAGTAGGGGAACCAACGCCAATCAGCCCCAGCATTTT
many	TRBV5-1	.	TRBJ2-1	CASSLVVEQFF	TGCGCCAGCAGCTTGGTCGTAGAGCAGTTCTTC
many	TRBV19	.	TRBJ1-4	CASSKGKRASEKLFF	TGTGCCAGTAGTAAAGGGAAGCGGGCAAGTGAAAAACTGTTTTTT
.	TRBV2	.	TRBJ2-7	CASTVNAYEQYF	TGTGCCAGCACCGTTAATGCCTACGAGCAGTACTTC
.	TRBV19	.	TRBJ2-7	CASSIGQAYEQYF	TGTGCCAGTAGTATAGGTCAGGCCTACGAGCAGTACTTC
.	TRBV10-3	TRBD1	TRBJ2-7	CAISGQGKGSTSYEQYF	TGTGCCATCAGCGGACAGGGGAAAGGTTCCACCTCCTACGAGCAGTACTTC
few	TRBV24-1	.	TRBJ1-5	CATSDPREPNQPQHF	TGTGCCACCAGTGATCCAAGGGAACCCAATCAGCCCCAGCATTTT
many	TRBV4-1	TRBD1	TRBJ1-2	CASSQVPGQDNGYTF	TGCGCCAGCAGCCAAGTCCCGGGACAGGACAATGGCTACACCTTC
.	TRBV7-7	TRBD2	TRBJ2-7	CASSLSGGNEQYF	TGTGCCAGCAGCTTAAGCGGGGGAAACGAGCAGTACTTC
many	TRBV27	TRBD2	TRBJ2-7	CASSWTSAAYEQYF	TGTGCCAGCAGTTGGACTAGCGCGGCCTACGAGCAGTACTTC
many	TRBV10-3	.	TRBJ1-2	CAISDATVYGYTF	TGTGCCATCAGTGATGCGACAGTCTATGGCTACACCTTC
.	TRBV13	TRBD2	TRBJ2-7	CASSLRTSGRDEQYF	TGTGCCAGCAGCCTCCGGACTAGCGGGAGAGACGAGCAGTACTTC
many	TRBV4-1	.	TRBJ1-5	CASSQWTENQPQHF	TGCGCCAGCAGCCAATGGACAGAGAATCAGCCCCAGCATTTT
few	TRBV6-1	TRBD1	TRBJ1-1	CASSLRTGTTEAFF	TGTGCCAGCAGCCTCCGGACAGGGACGACTGAAGCTTTCTTT
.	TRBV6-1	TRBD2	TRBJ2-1	CASSEASGGNEQFF	TGTGCCAGCAGTGAAGCTAGCGGGGGCAATGAGCAGTTCTTC
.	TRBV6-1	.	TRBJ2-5	CASRDFTQETQYF	TGTGCCAGCCGGGACTTTACTCAAGAGACCCAGTACTTC
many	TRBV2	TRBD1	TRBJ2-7	CASSPGTGVPHEQYF	TGTGCCAGCAGTCCCGGGACAGGGGTTCCCCACGAGCAGTACTTC
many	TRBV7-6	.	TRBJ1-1	CASSLFGGSTEAFF	TGTGCCAGCAGCTTATTCGGGGGGTCGACTGAAGCTTTCTTT
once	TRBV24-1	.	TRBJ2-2	CATSDVNGANTGELFF	TGTGCCACCAGTGATGTTAACGGGGCGAACACCGGGGAGCTGTTTTTT
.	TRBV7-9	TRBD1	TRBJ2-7	CASSTPGTAYEQYF	TGTGCCAGCAGCACCCCCGGGACAGCCTACGAGCAGTACTTC
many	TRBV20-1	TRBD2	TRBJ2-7	CSARDRASGSYEQYF	TGCAGTGCTAGAGATCGGGCTAGCGGGTCCTACGAGCAGTACTTC